One and the same sample provided the 2 T cell receptor beta chains below, sequenced in a study of T cell responses to AZD1222 COVID-19 vaccine. This table comes from immunoSEQ multiplex PCR, and its TCRdb copy is limited to in-frame clones, with some not included. This table holds roughly 190,000 clones, about nine tenths found once. The sample was peripheral blood, taken 28 days after the second AZD1222 dose. Receptors originate from an adult who received the AZD1222 COVID-19 vaccine.

The gene calls are TRBV5-1 and TRBJ2-7, with 12 nucleotides matching TRBD2. CDR1 is SGHRS, CDR2 YFSETQ, per germline. CDR3 length: 15 amino acids. The V gene end was trimmed by 4 bases and the J gene end by 0 bases; junction bases not matched to a gene: 2. For the CDR3, the DNA is TGCGCCAGCAGCCGGACTAGCGGGACCTCCTACGAGCAGTACTTC. Amino acid sequence: CASSRTSGTSYEQYF.

This chain connects TRBV2 to TRBJ2-3; 7 bases match TRBD1. The V gene end was trimmed by 6 bases and the J gene end by 2 bases; junction bases not matched to a gene: 5. Germline V gene data show CDR1 as SNHLY and CDR2 as FYNNEI. The CDR3 totals 14 residues. This chain's CDR3 is CASRATGSTDTQYF. CDR3 coding DNA: TGTGCCAGCAGAGCGACAGGGTCCACAGATACGCAGTATTTT.